This T cell receptor (beta chain) emerged from a study of cytomegalovirus exposure and HLA in healthy donors. For the study at large: Both the roughly 120 validation repertoires and the approximately 670 first-cohort repertoires used the same platform, as reported by a later analysis.

Deletions cut 4 bases from V and 2 bases from J, with 12 bases between. This CDR3 region has 14 residues. Germline CDR1 and CDR2: SGHAT and FQNNGV. Sequencing was performed with immunoSEQ multiplex PCR; in TCRdb, only in-frame clones are kept and a portion is missing. The table has approximately 200,000 clones, around 88% seen once; the top ten hold roughly 3%. The chain has TRBV11-2 and TRBJ2-7, with a possible D match to TRBD2 (6 bases). This TCR derives from a young woman in good health and CMV-seronegative. Specimen: PBMCs. The CDR3: CASSYSGGAYEQYF. CDR3 in DNA: TGTGCCAGCAGCTACTCAGGAGGGGCCTACGAGCAGTACTTC.